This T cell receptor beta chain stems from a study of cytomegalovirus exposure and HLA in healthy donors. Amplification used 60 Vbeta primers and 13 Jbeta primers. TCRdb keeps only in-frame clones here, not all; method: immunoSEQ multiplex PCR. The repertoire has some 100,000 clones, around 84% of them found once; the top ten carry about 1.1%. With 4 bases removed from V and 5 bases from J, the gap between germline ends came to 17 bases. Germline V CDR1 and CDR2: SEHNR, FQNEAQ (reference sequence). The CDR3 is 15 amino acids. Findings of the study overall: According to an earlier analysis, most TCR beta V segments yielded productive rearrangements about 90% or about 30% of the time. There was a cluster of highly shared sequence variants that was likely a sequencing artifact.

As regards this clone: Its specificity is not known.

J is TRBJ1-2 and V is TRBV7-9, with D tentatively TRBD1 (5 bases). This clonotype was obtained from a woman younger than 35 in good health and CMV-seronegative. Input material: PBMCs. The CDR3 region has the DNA TGTGCCAGCAGCTCCCCACGACAGCGACTGTATGGCTACACCTTC. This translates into CASSSPRQRLYGYTF.